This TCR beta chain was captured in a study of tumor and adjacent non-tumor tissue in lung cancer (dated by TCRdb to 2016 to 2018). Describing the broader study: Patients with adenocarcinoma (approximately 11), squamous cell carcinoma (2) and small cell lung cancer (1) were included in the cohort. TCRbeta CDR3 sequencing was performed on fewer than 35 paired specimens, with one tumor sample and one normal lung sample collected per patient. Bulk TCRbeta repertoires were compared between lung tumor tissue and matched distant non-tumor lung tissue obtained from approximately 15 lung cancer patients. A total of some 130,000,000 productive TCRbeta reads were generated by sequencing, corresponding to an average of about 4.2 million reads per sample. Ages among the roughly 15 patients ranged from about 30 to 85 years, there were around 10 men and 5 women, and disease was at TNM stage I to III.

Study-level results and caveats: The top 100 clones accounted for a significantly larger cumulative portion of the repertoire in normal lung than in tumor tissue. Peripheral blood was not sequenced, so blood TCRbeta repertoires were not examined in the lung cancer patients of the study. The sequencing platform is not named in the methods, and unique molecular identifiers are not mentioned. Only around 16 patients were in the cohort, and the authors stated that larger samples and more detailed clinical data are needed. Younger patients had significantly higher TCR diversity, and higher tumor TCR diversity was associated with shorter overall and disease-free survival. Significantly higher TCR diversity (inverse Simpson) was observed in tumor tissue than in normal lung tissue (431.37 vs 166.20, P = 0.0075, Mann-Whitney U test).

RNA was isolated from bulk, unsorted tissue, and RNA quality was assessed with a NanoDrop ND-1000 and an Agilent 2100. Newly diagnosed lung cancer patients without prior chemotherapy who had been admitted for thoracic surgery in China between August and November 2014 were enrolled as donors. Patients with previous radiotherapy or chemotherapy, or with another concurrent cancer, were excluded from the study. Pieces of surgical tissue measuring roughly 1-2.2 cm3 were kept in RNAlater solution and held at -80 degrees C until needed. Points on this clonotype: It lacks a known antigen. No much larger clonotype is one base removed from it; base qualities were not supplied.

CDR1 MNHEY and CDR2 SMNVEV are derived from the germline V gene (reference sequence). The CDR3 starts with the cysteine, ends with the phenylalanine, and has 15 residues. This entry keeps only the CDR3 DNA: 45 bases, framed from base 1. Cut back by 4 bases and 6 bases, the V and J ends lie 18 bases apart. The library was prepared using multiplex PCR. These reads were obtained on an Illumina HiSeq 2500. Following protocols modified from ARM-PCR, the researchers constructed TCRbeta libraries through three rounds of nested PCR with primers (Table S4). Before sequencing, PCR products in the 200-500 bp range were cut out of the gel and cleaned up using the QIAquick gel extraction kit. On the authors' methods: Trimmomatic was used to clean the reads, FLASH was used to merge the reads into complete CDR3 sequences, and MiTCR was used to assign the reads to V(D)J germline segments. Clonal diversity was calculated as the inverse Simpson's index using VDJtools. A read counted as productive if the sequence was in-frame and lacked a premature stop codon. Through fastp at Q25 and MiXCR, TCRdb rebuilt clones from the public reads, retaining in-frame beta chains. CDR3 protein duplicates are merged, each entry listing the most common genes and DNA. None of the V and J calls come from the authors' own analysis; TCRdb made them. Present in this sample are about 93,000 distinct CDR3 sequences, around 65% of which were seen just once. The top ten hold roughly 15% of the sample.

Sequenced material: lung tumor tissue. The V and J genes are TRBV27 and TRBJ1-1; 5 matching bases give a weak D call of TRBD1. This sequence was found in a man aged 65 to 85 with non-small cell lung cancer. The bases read TGTGCCAGCAGTTGGGAGGGCGAGGGGACGGCTGAAGCTTTCTTT. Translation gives CASSWEGEGTAEAFF.